This is a list of T cell receptor beta chains from one sample in a study of T cell changes during pregnancy in multiple sclerosis. TCRdb's table, derived via immunoSEQ multiplex PCR, lists solely in-frame clones and lacks some. The profile shows about 50,000 clones, over 80% of them singletons. Here the sequenced sample was CD8+ T cells from peripheral blood mononuclear cells, taken after pregnancy. These receptors came from a female donor with multiple sclerosis, enrolled in a pregnancy study. Each CDR3 is given without its conserved first and last residue. D genes are given only for firm matches. Where a row states a size, it is once, few, many or the class of an expanded clone; other rows omit it.

>.|TRBV9|.
ASSSTTGLNTEAF
>.|TRBV5-6|.
ASSFQSPGYTEAF
>.|TRBV6-5|.
ASTISQATYNEQF
>.|TRBV6-5|TRBD1
ASSSTGQVEKLF
>.|TRBV7-3|.
ASSSKNTGELF
>.|TRBV29-1|TRBD1
SVEPASGQRSYEQY
>.|TRBV19|.
ASPSPLSQGPSYNEQF
>.|TRBV5-1|TRBD2
ASSRLLAGEDTDTQY
>.|TRBV11-3|TRBD2
ASSLLGSGGDTDTQY
>.|TRBV7-6|TRBD2
ASSLVVGGTYNEQF
>.|TRBV27|.
ASTGNTEAF
>.|TRBV19|.
ASSTLTTVDFYTGELF
>once|TRBV5-6|TRBD1
ASSPDREFTDTQY
>.|TRBV7-9|.
ASSLSDGGASTDTQY
>.|TRBV14|.
ASSSRFPEDEKLF
>.|TRBV9|.
ASSGSSYNSPLH
>.|TRBV7-3|.
ASAQGVGYNEQF
>once|TRBV4-1|.
ASSQGVGSSYEQY
>.|TRBV19|.
ASIRGGVFGTEAF
>.|TRBV5-6|TRBD2
ASTAAGSGVTGELF
>.|TRBV6-4|TRBD2
ASSGTSTGELF
>.|TRBV7-9|TRBD2
ASSSMKRGGTDTQY
>.|TRBV6-1|.
ASSEDLSTGYEQY
>.|TRBV5-6|.
ASSSREHEKLF
>few|TRBV7-4|TRBD1
ASSSSTGGRQPQH
>.|TRBV19|.
ASSPRREVGQPQH
>.|TRBV15|TRBD1
ATSDQQGQGYT
>.|TRBV5-1|.
ASSYRGLGKLF
>.|TRBV9|TRBD2
ASSVPLAGLGEQF
>.|TRBV4-2|.
ASDRTRCGYT
>.|TRBV19|TRBD2
ASDPPGGDTQY
>.|TRBV14|TRBD2
ASSGLAGETYEQY
>once|TRBV6-5|TRBD1
ASSWTGKNTEAF
>.|TRBV4-2|.
ASSQGLTGELF
>once|TRBV9|.
ASSVGAQGNEQY
>.|TRBV5-1|.
ASRVRDTEAF
>.|TRBV2|TRBD2
ASRGLAGDWGDTQY
>.|TRBV5-4|.
ASSLAAEGDTEAF
>once|TRBV18|.
ASSRTPYNEQF
>.|TRBV5-5|TRBD1
ASSPPRDRGAYEQY
>few|TRBV13|TRBD1
ASSSSGTGRTEAF
>once|TRBV9|TRBD2
ASSASGLVGDEQF
>.|TRBV11-2|.
ASRQQTNTIY
>.|TRBV19|.
ASSLNQETQY
>.|TRBV2|TRBD2
ASWFDTRPLLAGVADTQY
>.|TRBV29-1|.
SVGLGNTEAF
>.|TRBV2|.
ASSEFPGAGDQPQH
>.|TRBV15|.
ATSRVELNSPLH
>once|TRBV6-1|.
ASTRGTAYYGYT
>few|TRBV6-1|.
ASSEIEGSTEAF
>.|TRBV15|TRBD2
ATSRTSGTGGYEQY
>.|TRBV7-9|.
ASSSLIHEQY
>.|TRBV9|.
ASSPPGGTDTQY
>once|TRBV9|.
ASSVVGEEDEQF
>.|TRBV7-6|.
ASSLGRRDQPQH
>.|TRBV7-9|TRBD1
ASTSRGRGDSGYT
>.|TRBV13|.
ASLRGTEAF
>.|TRBV19|.
ASSMTENTEAF
>.|TRBV4-1|.
ASSQGRGSYNEQF